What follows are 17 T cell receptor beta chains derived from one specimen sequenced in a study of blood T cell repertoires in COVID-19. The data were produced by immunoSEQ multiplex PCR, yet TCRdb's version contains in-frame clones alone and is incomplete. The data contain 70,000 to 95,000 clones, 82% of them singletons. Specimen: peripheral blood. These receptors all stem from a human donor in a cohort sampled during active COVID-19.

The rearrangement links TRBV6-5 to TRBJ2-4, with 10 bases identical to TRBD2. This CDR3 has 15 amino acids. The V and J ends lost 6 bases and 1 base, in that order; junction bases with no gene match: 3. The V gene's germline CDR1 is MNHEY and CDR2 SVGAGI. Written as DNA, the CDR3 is TGTGCCAGCAGGAATAGCGGGGGGGCCAAAAACATTCAGTACTTC. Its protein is CASRNSGGAKNIQYF.

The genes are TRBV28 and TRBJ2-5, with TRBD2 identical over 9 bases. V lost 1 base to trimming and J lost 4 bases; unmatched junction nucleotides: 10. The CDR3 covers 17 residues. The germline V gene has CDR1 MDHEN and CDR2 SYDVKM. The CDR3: CASSLLGGGAPGETQYF. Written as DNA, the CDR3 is TGTGCCAGCAGTTTATTGGGCGGGGGGGCCCCCGGAGAGACCCAGTACTTC. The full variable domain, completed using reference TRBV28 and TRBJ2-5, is DVKVTQSSRYLVKRTGEKVFLECVQDMDHENMFWYRQDPGLGLRLIYFSYDVKMKEKGDIPEGYSVSREKKERFSLILESASTNQTSMYLCASSLLGGGAPGETQYFGPGTRLLVL.

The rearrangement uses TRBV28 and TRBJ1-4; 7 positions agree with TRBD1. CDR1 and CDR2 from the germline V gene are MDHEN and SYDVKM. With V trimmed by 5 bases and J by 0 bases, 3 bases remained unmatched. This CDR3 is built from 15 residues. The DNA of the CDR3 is TGTGCCAGCAGTCCCCAGGGGGCAACTAATGAAAAACTGTTTTTT. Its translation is CASSPQGATNEKLFF.

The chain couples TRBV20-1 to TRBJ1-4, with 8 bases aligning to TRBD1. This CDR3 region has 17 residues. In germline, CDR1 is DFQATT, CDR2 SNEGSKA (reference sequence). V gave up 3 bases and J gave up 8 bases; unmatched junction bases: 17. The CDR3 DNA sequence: TGCAGTGCTAGTCGGCCCCCTTCGGACAGGGATTGGGAAAAACTGTTTTTT. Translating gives CSASRPPSDRDWEKLFF.

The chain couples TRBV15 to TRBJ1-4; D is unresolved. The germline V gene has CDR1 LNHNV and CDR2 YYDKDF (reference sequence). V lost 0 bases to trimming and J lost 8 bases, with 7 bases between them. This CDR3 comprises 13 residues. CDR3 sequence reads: CATSRDTGEKLFF. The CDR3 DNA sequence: TGTGCCACCAGCAGAGATACGGGGGAAAAACTGTTTTTT.

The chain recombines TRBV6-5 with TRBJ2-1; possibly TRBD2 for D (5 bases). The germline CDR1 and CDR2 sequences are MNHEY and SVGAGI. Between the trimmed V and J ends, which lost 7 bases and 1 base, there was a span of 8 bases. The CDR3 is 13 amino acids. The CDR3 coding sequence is TGTGCCAGCATCCGGGGATCCTACAATGAGCAGTTCTTC. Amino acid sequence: CASIRGSYNEQFF.

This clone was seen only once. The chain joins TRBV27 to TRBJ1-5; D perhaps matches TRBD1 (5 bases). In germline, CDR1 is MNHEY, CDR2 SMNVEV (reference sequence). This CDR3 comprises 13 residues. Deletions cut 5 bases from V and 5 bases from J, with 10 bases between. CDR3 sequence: CASSARTYQPQHF. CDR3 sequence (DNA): TGTGCCAGCAGTGCCCGGACATATCAGCCCCAGCATTTT.

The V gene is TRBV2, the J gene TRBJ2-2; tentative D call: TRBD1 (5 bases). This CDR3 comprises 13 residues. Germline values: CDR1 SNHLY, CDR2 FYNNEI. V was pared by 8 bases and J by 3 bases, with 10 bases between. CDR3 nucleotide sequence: TGTGCCAGCTCCAGGGATTACACCGGGGAGCTGTTTTTT. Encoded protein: CASSRDYTGELFF.

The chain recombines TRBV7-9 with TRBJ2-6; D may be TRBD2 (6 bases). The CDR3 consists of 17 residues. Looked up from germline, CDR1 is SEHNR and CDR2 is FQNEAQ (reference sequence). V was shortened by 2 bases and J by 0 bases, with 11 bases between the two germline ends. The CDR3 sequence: CASSLQGRSSGANVLTF. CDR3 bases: TGTGCCAGCAGCTTACAAGGGAGGAGCTCTGGGGCCAACGTCCTGACTTTC.

The CDR3 bases are TGTGCCAGCAGTGCCAGGAGGAGCACAGATACGCAGTATTTT. Protein product: CASSARRSTDTQYF. The genes are TRBV2 and TRBJ2-3; a weak D match, TRBD2 (5 bases). V gave up 4 bases and J gave up 0 bases, with 8 bases separating them. The CDR3 totals 14 residues. CDR1 is SNHLY and CDR2 is FYNNEI in the germline V gene.

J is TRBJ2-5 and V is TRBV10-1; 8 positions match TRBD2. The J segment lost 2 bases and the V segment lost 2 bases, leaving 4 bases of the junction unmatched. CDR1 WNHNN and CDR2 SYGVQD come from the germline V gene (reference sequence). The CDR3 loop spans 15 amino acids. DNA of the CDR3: TGCGCCAGCAGTGAGGAGGTAGCGGGGCAAGAGACCCAGTACTTC. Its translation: CASSEEVAGQETQYF.

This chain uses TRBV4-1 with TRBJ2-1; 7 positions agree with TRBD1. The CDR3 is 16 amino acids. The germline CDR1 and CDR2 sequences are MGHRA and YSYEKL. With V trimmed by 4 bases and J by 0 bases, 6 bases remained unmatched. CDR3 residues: CASSRRQGSSYNEQFF. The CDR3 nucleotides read TGCGCCAGCAGCCGCCGACAGGGCAGCTCCTACAATGAGCAGTTCTTC.

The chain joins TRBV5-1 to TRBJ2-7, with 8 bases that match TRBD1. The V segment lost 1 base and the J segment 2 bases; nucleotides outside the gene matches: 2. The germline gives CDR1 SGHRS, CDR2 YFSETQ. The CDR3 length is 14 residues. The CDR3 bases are TGCGCCAGCAGCTTGCAGACAGGGGCCTACGAGCAGTACTTC. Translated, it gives CASSLQTGAYEQYF.

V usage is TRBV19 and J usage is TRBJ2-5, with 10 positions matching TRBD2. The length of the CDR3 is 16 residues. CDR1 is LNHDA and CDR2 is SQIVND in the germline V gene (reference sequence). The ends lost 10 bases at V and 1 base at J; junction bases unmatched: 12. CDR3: CATSEEVAGGQETQYF. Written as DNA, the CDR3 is TGTGCCACCTCAGAAGAGGTAGCGGGGGGCCAAGAGACCCAGTACTTC.

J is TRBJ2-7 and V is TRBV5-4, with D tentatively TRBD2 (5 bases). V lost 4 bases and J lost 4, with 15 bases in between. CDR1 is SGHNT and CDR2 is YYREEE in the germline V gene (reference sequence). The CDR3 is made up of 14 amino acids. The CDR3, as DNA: TGTGCCAGCAGCCTGGAGGCGAGCGTTTACGAGCAGTACTTC. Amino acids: CASSLEASVYEQYF.

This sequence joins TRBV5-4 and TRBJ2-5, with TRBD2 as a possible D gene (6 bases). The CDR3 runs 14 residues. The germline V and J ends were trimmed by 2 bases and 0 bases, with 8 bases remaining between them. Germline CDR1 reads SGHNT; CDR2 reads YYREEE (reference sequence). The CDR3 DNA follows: TGTGCCAGCAGCTTTGTAGCGGACCAAGAGACCCAGTACTTC. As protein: CASSFVADQETQYF.

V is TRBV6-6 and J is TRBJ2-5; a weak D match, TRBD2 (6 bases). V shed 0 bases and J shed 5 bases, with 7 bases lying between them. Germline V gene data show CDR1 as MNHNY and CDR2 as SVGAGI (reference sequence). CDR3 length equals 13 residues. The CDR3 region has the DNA TGTGCCAGCAGTTACTCGGGGAGGGAGACCCAGTACTTC. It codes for CASSYSGRETQYF.